This T cell receptor (beta chain) was obtained from a study of graft-versus-host responses after intestinal transplantation. Study-wide context: Every recipient underwent anti-thymocyte globulin induction, then tacrolimus and steroids for roughly 3 years.

The study, taken as a whole, reports: There were GvH clones found in recipient marrow, and some of them appeared first in ileum or blood. The presence of high graft-versus-host to host-versus-graft clonal ratios in allografts characterized patients with graft-donor T cell macrochimerism.

There are 15 residues in the CDR3. The ends were cut back, 3 bases at V and 0 bases at J, with 11 bases in the middle. The germline gives CDR1 SGHNT, CDR2 YENEEA. Clones were sequenced by immunoSEQ multiplex PCR, and TCRdb holds only the in-frame ones, with some missing. The sample holds approximately 20,000 clones, 89% seen once. Notes on this clone: No antigen is known for it.

This sequence joins TRBV11-3 and TRBJ1-1; perhaps TRBD1 as D (5 bases). The sample was PBMCs, taken 65 to 70 days after intestinal transplantation. This receptor was obtained from a human patient who received an intestinal transplant, so some T cells may come from the graft donor. CDR3 coding DNA: TGTGCCAGCAGCTTCCAATTGGGGCTGAACACTGAAGCTTTCTTT. This codes for CASSFQLGLNTEAFF.